These T cell receptor beta chains were read from a single sample in a study of a mutant IDH1 vaccine in newly diagnosed glioma. For these receptors, no antigen is known. Here immunoSEQ multiplex PCR was the method, and the copy in TCRdb shows in-frame clones only, minus some. The sample has 9,000 to 13,000 clones, approximately 88% seen once. The sequencing here drew on PBMCs, taken from a glioma patient whose treatment included an IDH1 peptide vaccine. The origin of the receptors is a woman between 40 and 50 years old with glioma. Some clones in this sample may be carry-over from other donors' samples. The conserved cysteine and the conserved F or W are not part of the CDR3 here. Some rows have no size entry. The others give once, few or many, or a class for an expanded clone.

TRBV10-3,11,TRBJ1-1,.,AIRIQELAEAF
TRBV30,13,TRBJ1-2,.,AWTGTPGSYYGYT
TRBV7-9,14,TRBJ2-7,.,ASSLGPSGGTYEQY
TRBV2,12,TRBJ2-3,.,ASRDSRRTDTQY
TRBV30,11,TRBJ2-1,once,AGGRALGNEQF
TRBV6-1,12,TRBJ1-2,.,ASSEAAGNYGYT
TRBV7-9,12,TRBJ2-7,.,ASSLVGTYYEQY
TRBV6-5,10,TRBJ1-2,.,ASRRLGYGYT
TRBV5-1,13,TRBJ2-1,.,ASSLGGQNYNGQF
TRBV7-9,8,TRBJ2-5,.,ASSPQPEY
TRBV11-1,13,TRBJ2-6,.,ASRAGQSGANVLT
TRBV6-1,13,TRBJ1-5,.,ASSVHRGSNQPQH
TRBV29-1,8,TRBJ1-1,medium-sized,SGGDSEAF
TRBV6-4,13,TRBJ1-2,.,ARPKKAALDYGYT
TRBV2,11,TRBJ2-3,.,ASSERRTSPQY
TRBV5-5,18,TRBJ2-6,.,ASSLTPGTPLTPGANVLT
TRBV5-1,15,TRBJ1-2,.,ASSLTRTGAINYGYT
TRBV5-1,11,TRBJ2-5,.,ASTLGGAETQY
TRBV30,11,TRBJ1-4,.,AWSGTPNEKLF
TRBV30,9,TRBJ2-3,.,AWSVVDTQY
TRBV5-1,14,TRBJ2-3,.,ASSLGLKSSTDTQY
TRBV5-1,13,TRBJ1-2,.,ASSWGGGINYGYT
TRBV7-2,13,TRBJ2-5,.,ASSLSRPRVETQY
TRBV4-1,12,TRBJ1-1,few,ASSPQPGNTEAF
TRBV18,11,TRBJ1-1,.,ASSPGQDTEAF
TRBV6-1,11,TRBJ2-5,once,ASSYRGQETQY
TRBV7-9,15,TRBJ1-3,.,ASSLALRRFSGNTIY
TRBV25-1,13,TRBJ1-4,once,ASSETAGGSEKLF
TRBV19,13,TRBJ1-1,few,ASRRTDREGTEAF
TRBV28,12,TRBJ2-5,.,ASSLDRGQETQY
TRBV13,12,TRBJ2-7,.,ASSPGFRGYEQY